The 30 T cell receptor beta chains below were found in one sample sequenced in a study of long-term antiretroviral therapy in people with HIV. The libraries were made with immunoSEQ v3.0 at survey level. Clones were sequenced by immunoSEQ multiplex PCR, and TCRdb holds only the in-frame ones, with some missing. The repertoire holds about 34,000 clones, with 80% to 90% as singletons. The source material was unsorted PBMCs, sampled approximately 2.9 years before starting antiretroviral therapy. These receptors originate from a woman in her 30s with HIV.

V is TRBV5-1 and J is TRBJ1-6; D is uncertain. Germline-derived CDR1 and CDR2 are SGHRS and YFSETQ. The V gene lost 2 bases and the J gene lost 0 bases, with 3 bases spanning the gap. The CDR3 sequence is 14 residues long. Here the CDR3 DNA reads TGCGCCAGCAGCTTCGGCTCCTATAATTCACCCCTCCACTTT. Encoded protein: CASSFGSYNSPLHF.

This rearrangement joins TRBV15 to TRBJ2-7, with 10 bases lining up with TRBD2. This CDR3 is built from 16 residues. Germline values: CDR1 LNHNV, CDR2 YYDKDF (reference sequence). V lost 2 bases, J lost 3 bases, and 7 bases stayed unmatched. CDR3 sequence reads: CATSRSAGGLRYEQYV. Here the CDR3 DNA reads TGTGCCACCAGCAGATCAGCGGGGGGGCTTCGCTACGAGCAGTACGTC.

The V call is TRBV4-1, the J call TRBJ1-2; TRBD1 might be the D (5 bases). Germline assignment: CDR1 MGHRA and CDR2 YSYEKL. This CDR3 contains 13 residues. Trimming removed 4 bases at V and 7 bases at J, with 13 bases between. DNA of the CDR3: TGCGCCAGCAGCCCCCTGGGTCAGGGTGGCTACACCTTC. It yields the protein CASSPLGQGGYTF.

CDR3 sequence: CASSSGLRGEQYF. The CDR3 region has the DNA TGTGCCAGCAGCTCGGGCCTACGGGGGGAGCAGTACTTC. V usage is TRBV6-5 and J usage is TRBJ2-7; possibly TRBD2 for D (6 bases). This CDR3 is built from 13 residues. Per the germline V gene, CDR1 is MNHEY and CDR2 is SVGAGI. V was shortened by 6 bases and J by 7 bases, with 16 bases between the two germline ends.

The chain employs TRBV18 and TRBJ1-1, with TRBD1 matching 7 bases. After removal of 1 base from V and 5 bases from J, the junction contained 4 bases not matched to a gene. The CDR3 is 14 residues long. Looked up from germline, CDR1 is KGHSH and CDR2 is LQKENI. The CDR3 is CASSPLTGTTEAFF. The CDR3, as DNA: TGTGCCAGCTCACCACTGACAGGGACTACTGAAGCTTTCTTT.

The chain employs TRBV27 and TRBJ1-6, with TRBD1 as a possible D gene (5 bases). V was cut by 3 bases and J by 0 bases, with 12 bases left in between. CDR1 and CDR2 from the germline V gene are MNHEY and SMNVEV (reference sequence). The CDR3 totals 17 residues. Here the CDR3 DNA reads TGTGCCAGCAGTTTCTTGCAGGGAAGCTCCTATAATTCACCCCTCCACTTT. This gives the protein CASSFLQGSSYNSPLHF.

This CDR3 reads CASSPLFDQETQYF. CDR3 in DNA: TGTGCCAGCTCCCCTTTGTTTGACCAAGAGACCCAGTACTTC. The chain is built from TRBV18 and TRBJ2-5; no clear D gene. The CDR3 sequence is 14 residues long. Trimming removed 6 bases at V and 0 bases at J, with 11 bases between. Germline V gives CDR1 KGHSH, CDR2 LQKENI.

The chain uses TRBV7-9 and TRBJ1-2, with D maybe TRBD1 (5 bases). This CDR3 has 15 residues. CDR1 SEHNR and CDR2 FQNEAQ come from the germline V gene (reference sequence). The V end lost 7 bases, the J end lost 3 bases, and 18 bases lay between the germline ends. The CDR3 spells CASTPYRGTDYGYTF. DNA for the CDR3: TGTGCCAGCACCCCCTATAGGGGAACCGACTATGGCTACACCTTC.

J is TRBJ1-4 and V is TRBV5-1, with D possibly TRBD1 on 5 matching bases. V was pared by 5 bases and J by 5 bases, with 13 bases between. The CDR3 extends over 14 amino acids. Germline values: CDR1 SGHRS, CDR2 YFSETQ. The CDR3 loop reads CASRIQGTNEKLFF. Here the CDR3 DNA reads TGCGCCAGCAGGATCCAGGGTACGAATGAAAAACTGTTTTTT.

The chain has TRBV7-3 and TRBJ2-3; either TRBD1 or TRBD2 may supply D (5 bases each). The ends were cut back, 3 bases at V and 2 bases at J, with 9 bases in the middle. Germline CDR1 is SGHTA and CDR2 is FQGTGA. The CDR3 consists of 14 residues. Here the CDR3 DNA reads TGTGCCAGCAGCTTTTCGGGGCCCACAGATACGCAGTATTTT. Its translation is CASSFSGPTDTQYF.

The rearrangement joins TRBV25-1 to TRBJ1-6; no reliable D call. V lost 5 bases to trimming and J lost 8 bases, with 13 bases between them. The CDR3 is 14 residues long. The V gene's germline CDR1 is MGHDK and CDR2 SYGVNS. CDR3 sequence reads: CASSKDRVHSPLHF. CDR3 coding DNA: TGTGCCAGCAGTAAGGACCGCGTCCATTCACCCCTCCACTTT.

The chain carries TRBV2 and TRBJ1-1, with TRBD1 matching over 9 bases. Germline V gives CDR1 SNHLY, CDR2 FYNNEI. Unmatched junction bases numbered 4, after V lost 6 bases and J lost 5 bases. This CDR3 is built from 13 residues. CDR3 DNA: TGTGCCAGCAGCGGGACAGGGCGAACTGAAGCTTTCTTT. Amino acids: CASSGTGRTEAFF.

The chain recombines TRBV11-2 with TRBJ1-1; no clear D gene. The CDR3 has 15 residues. Germline CDR1 is SGHAT and CDR2 is FQNNGV. Trimming stripped 1 base from V and 1 base from J, with 10 bases between. In DNA, the CDR3 is TGTGCCAGCAGCTTAGGGTGGGATGGGAACACTGAAGCTTTCTTT. Translated: CASSLGWDGNTEAFF.

The chain is built from TRBV30 and TRBJ2-7; 9 bases align to TRBD1. Trimming cost V 6 bases and J 4 bases; bases outside gene matches: 7. The CDR3 is 13 residues long. The V gene's germline CDR1 is GTSNPN and CDR2 SVGIG (reference sequence). This CDR3 reads CACEMGQGYEQYF. The CDR3 DNA reads as TGTGCCTGTGAGATGGGACAGGGTTACGAGCAGTACTTC.

The chain recombines TRBV30 with TRBJ1-2, with 8 nucleotides matching TRBD1. The ends lost 2 bases at V and 4 bases at J; junction bases unmatched: 9. CDR3 length equals 15 residues. Germline CDR1 and CDR2: GTSNPN and SVGIG (reference sequence). CDR3 bases: TGTGCCTGGAGTTACGCAGGGGGCGCTCCCTATGGCTACACCTTC. Protein: CAWSYAGGAPYGYTF.

This chain joins TRBV5-1 and TRBJ1-2; TRBD1 matches at 9 bases. The CDR3 is 14 amino acids. V gave up 4 bases and J gave up 4 bases; unmatched junction bases: 5. The germline CDR1 and CDR2 sequences are SGHRS and YFSETQ. The CDR3 DNA is TGCGCCAGCAGCGCTACAGGGGGCTTCTATGGCTACACCTTC. This encodes CASSATGGFYGYTF.

This sequence joins TRBV6-5 and TRBJ1-4, with 7 positions matching TRBD1. This CDR3 comprises 14 residues. With 6 bases clipped from V and 4 bases from J, the junction kept 5 bases outside the gene matches. Germline-derived CDR1 and CDR2 are MNHEY and SVGAGI. In DNA, the CDR3 is TGTGCCAGCAGCCGGGGACAGAGTAATGAAAAACTGTTTTTT. Translating gives CASSRGQSNEKLFF.

The chain links TRBV30 to TRBJ2-7; 8 bases map to TRBD1. V lost 1 base to trimming and J lost 3 bases; unmatched junction nucleotides: 8. Germline V gene sequence: CDR1 GTSNPN, CDR2 SVGIG (reference sequence). The CDR3 runs 15 residues. The CDR3 coding sequence is TGTGCCTGGAGTGGAGAAGGACAGGGAATCTACGAGCAGTACTTC. It translates to CAWSGEGQGIYEQYF.

The V call is TRBV11-2, the J call TRBJ2-3; a weak D match, TRBD2 (5 bases). Germline CDR1 reads SGHAT; CDR2 reads FQNNGV. The germline V and J ends were trimmed by 2 bases and 3 bases, with 18 bases remaining between them. This CDR3 contains 17 residues. CDR3 in DNA: TGTGCCAGCAGCTTAAACGCTAACCCGACGGGGACAGATACGCAGTATTTT. This encodes CASSLNANPTGTDTQYF.

This clone was picked up one time. The chain couples TRBV27 to TRBJ2-2; tentative D call: TRBD2 (6 bases). Germline V gene sequence: CDR1 MNHEY, CDR2 SMNVEV (reference sequence). V lost 4 bases, J lost 8 bases, and 23 bases lay in between. The CDR3 is 17 amino acids. The CDR3 DNA reads TGTGCCAGCAGTTCCACTTGGGAGGAATGGGTGGCGGGGGAGCTGTTTTTT. Translation: CASSSTWEEWVAGELFF.

The chain carries TRBV5-1 and TRBJ1-1; tentatively, D is TRBD1 (5 bases). The CDR3 consists of 13 residues. CDR1 and CDR2 from the germline V gene are SGHRS and YFSETQ. V lost 4 bases and J lost 3, with 10 bases in between. The CDR3 is CASSKWGDTEAFF. CDR3 nucleotide sequence: TGCGCCAGCAGCAAATGGGGGGACACTGAAGCTTTCTTT.

The chain couples TRBV10-3 to TRBJ2-7, with TRBD2 matching 7 bases. The germline gives CDR1 ENHRY, CDR2 SYGVKD. The trim removed 8 bases at V and 1 base at J, leaving 8 bases unmatched. CDR3 length: 14 residues. The CDR3 coding sequence is TGTGCCATCCCCAAAGCGGGACTTTCCTACGAGCAGTACGTC. Protein product: CAIPKAGLSYEQYV.

The chain combines TRBV6-1 with TRBJ1-1; D is unresolved. Germline CDR1 is MNHNS and CDR2 is SASEGT. The germline V and J ends were trimmed by 1 base and 0 bases, with 3 bases remaining between them. The CDR3 loop spans 13 amino acids. The DNA for the CDR3 is TGTGCCAGCAGTGAAGGGGTGAACACTGAAGCTTTCTTT. It is translated as CASSEGVNTEAFF.

This sequence joins TRBV5-1 and TRBJ2-3, with 9 positions matching TRBD2. The ends lost 0 bases at V and 5 bases at J; junction bases unmatched: 10. CDR3 length equals 17 residues. The germline V gene encodes CDR1 SGHRS and CDR2 YFSETQ. CDR3 region: CASSLVVAGGPEDTQYF. The CDR3 bases are TGCGCCAGCAGCTTGGTGGTGGCGGGGGGGCCTGAAGATACGCAGTATTTT.

This chain joins TRBV7-2 and TRBJ1-3, with a possible D match to TRBD1 (5 bases). Germline-derived CDR1 and CDR2 are SGHTA and FQGNSA. Between the trimmed V and J ends, which lost 0 bases and 4 bases, there was a span of 10 bases. The CDR3 contains 15 residues. In DNA form, the CDR3 reads TGTGCCAGCAGCTTAGCTGGGGGGTCGGGAAACACCATATATTTT. This sequence encodes CASSLAGGSGNTIYF.

This clone was counted a single time. This chain connects TRBV27 to TRBJ1-1, with a possible D match to TRBD1 (6 bases). V dropped 5 bases and J dropped 7 bases, with 17 bases sitting between them. Germline loops: CDR1 MNHEY, CDR2 SMNVEV (reference sequence). The CDR3 runs 14 residues. CDR3 loop: CASSRGDRRREAFF. CDR3 DNA: TGTGCCAGCAGTAGGGGGGACCGGCGCCGTGAAGCTTTCTTT.

The rearrangement uses TRBV5-6 and TRBJ1-6; D not certain. Germline values: CDR1 SGHDT, CDR2 YYEEEE. CDR3 length: 16 residues. Trimming took off 5 bases at V and 3 bases at J, with 15 bases between the two ends. CDR3: CASSPKDAYYNSPLHF. Here the CDR3 DNA reads TGTGCCAGCAGTCCAAAAGACGCGTACTATAATTCACCCCTCCACTTT.

The chain links TRBV6-5 to TRBJ2-5; 8 bases fit TRBD1. With 4 bases clipped from V and 5 bases from J, the junction kept 3 bases outside the gene matches. The CDR3 consists of 13 residues. Germline V gives CDR1 MNHEY, CDR2 SVGAGI. The CDR3 spells CASSSTGGETQYF. DNA of the CDR3: TGTGCCAGCAGTTCAACAGGGGGGGAGACCCAGTACTTC.

V is TRBV5-6 and J is TRBJ1-6; the D is unclear. This CDR3 has 12 amino acids. V dropped 0 bases and J dropped 10 bases, with 5 bases sitting between them. Germline assignment: CDR1 SGHDT and CDR2 YYEEEE. CDR3 loop: CASSLDRSPLHF. Written as DNA, the CDR3 is TGTGCCAGCAGCTTGGACCGCTCACCCCTCCACTTT. The full variable domain, completed using reference TRBV5-6 and TRBJ1-6, is DAGVTQSPTHLIKTRGQQVTLRCSPKSGHDTVSWYQQALGQGPQFIFQYYEEEERQRGNFPDRFSGHQFPNYSSELNVNALLLGDSALYLCASSLDRSPLHFGNGTRLTVT.

The rearrangement links TRBV13 to TRBJ2-1; TRBD2 matches at 11 bases. With V trimmed by 4 bases and J by 7 bases, 9 bases remained unmatched. CDR1 and CDR2 from the germline V gene are PRHDT and FYEKMQ (reference sequence). The CDR3 has 16 amino acids. The CDR3 protein is CASSWATSGEGNEQFF. CDR3 DNA: TGTGCCAGCAGCTGGGCGACTAGCGGGGAGGGGAATGAGCAGTTCTTC.